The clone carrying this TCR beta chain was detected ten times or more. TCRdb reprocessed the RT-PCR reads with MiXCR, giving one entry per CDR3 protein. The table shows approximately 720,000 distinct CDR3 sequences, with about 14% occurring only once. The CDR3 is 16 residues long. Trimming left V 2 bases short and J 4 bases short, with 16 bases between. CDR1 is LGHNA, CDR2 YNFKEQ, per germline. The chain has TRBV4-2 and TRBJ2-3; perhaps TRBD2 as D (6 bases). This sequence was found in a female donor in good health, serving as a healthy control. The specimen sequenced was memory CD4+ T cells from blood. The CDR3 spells CASSQLGGAGSDTQYF. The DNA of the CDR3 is TGTGCCAGCAGCCAATTAGGCGGGGCCGGTTCAGATACGCAGTATTTT.